The 11 T cell receptor beta chains reported below all come from one sample, sequenced in a study of PD-L1 blockade in urothelial cancer. Measured with immunoSEQ multiplex PCR; TCRdb has only the in-frame clones, and not every one. This table holds about 50,000 clones, 88% found once. Time point reported: peripheral blood 6 weeks after treatment start. The sequencing here drew on PBMCs, taken around atezolizumab (anti-PD-L1) treatment. These TCRs come from a man aged 55 to 69 with urothelial cancer.

The rearrangement links TRBV19 to TRBJ1-4; TRBD1 matches at 9 bases. Trimming at V came to 5 bases and at J to 2 bases, leaving 6 bases not matched to a gene. The germline gives CDR1 LNHDA, CDR2 SQIVND (reference sequence). The CDR3 length is 16 residues. This CDR3 reads CASSAGQGQTNEKLFF. In nucleotides, the CDR3 is TGTGCCAGTAGTGCGGGACAGGGACAGACTAATGAAAAACTGTTTTTT.

This chain joins TRBV7-2 and TRBJ1-1; D is possibly TRBD1 (6 bases). The CDR3 totals 12 residues. In germline, CDR1 is SGHTA, CDR2 FQGNSA. V was cut by 3 bases and J by 11 bases, with 13 bases left in between. The CDR3 DNA reads as TGTGCCAGCAGCTTGGGTCAGGGGATGGCTTTCTTT. Amino acid sequence: CASSLGQGMAFF.

In its sample, this clone ranks as medium-sized. V gene TRBV6-1 combines with J gene TRBJ2-7, with 7 bases matching TRBD2. Per germline, CDR1 MNHNS and CDR2 SASEGT. Unmatched junction bases numbered 6, after V lost 1 base and J lost 3 bases. The CDR3 totals 15 residues. The CDR3 sequence is CASSEGVGGYYEQYF. CDR3 in DNA: TGTGCCAGCAGTGAAGGGGTCGGGGGGTACTACGAGCAGTACTTC.

This clone was found a few times. Other DNA sequences of this sample code for an identical CDR3. This rearrangement joins TRBV6-1 to TRBJ2-7, with 10 bases that match TRBD2. The V segment lost 1 base and the J segment 3 bases; nucleotides outside the gene matches: 3. The CDR3 sequence is 15 residues long. CDR1 and CDR2 (germline): MNHNS, SASEGT. The CDR3 loop is CASSEGTSGNYEQYF. CDR3 nucleotide sequence: TGTGCCAGCAGTGAAGGGACTAGCGGAAACTACGAGCAGTACTTC.

On this clone: The same CDR3 also results from other DNA sequences found in this sample. The V gene is TRBV11-3, the J gene TRBJ2-1; possibly TRBD1 for D (6 bases). Deletions cut 1 base from V and 5 bases from J, with 6 bases between. The germline V gene encodes CDR1 SGHNT and CDR2 YENEEA. The CDR3 is 13 residues long. For the CDR3, the DNA is TGTGCCAGCAGCTTAGCAGGGGACAATGAGCAGTTCTTC. The encoded protein is CASSLAGDNEQFF. The full variable domain, rest sourced from reference TRBV11-3 and TRBJ2-1, is EAGVVQSPRYKIIEKKQPVAFWCNPISGHNTLYWYLQNLGQGPELLIRYENEEAVDDSQLPKDRFSAERLKGVDSTLKIQPAELGDSAVYLCASSLAGDNEQFFGPGTRLTVL.

The V call is TRBV28, the J call TRBJ1-1, with 8 positions matching TRBD1. The CDR3 has 17 amino acids. From germline, CDR1 is MDHEN and CDR2 SYDVKM. J gave up 4 bases and V 5 bases, and 15 bases lay outside the gene matches. CDR3 region: CASSPRKTGAKGTEAFF. CDR3 sequence (DNA): TGTGCCAGCAGTCCGAGAAAGACAGGGGCCAAAGGCACTGAAGCTTTCTTT.

V is TRBV5-1 and J is TRBJ1-2; 9 positions agree with TRBD1. The CDR3 covers 15 residues. Trimming took 3 bases from V and 4 from J; bases not matched to a gene: 7. Germline values: CDR1 SGHRS, CDR2 YFSETQ. The CDR3 DNA reads as TGCGCCAGCAGCTCGGACAGGGGCCGTGGCTATGGCTACACCTTC. As protein: CASSSDRGRGYGYTF.

CDR3 nucleotides: TGTGCCAGCAGCTTAGGACAGGTGAACACTGAAGCTTTCTTT. This gives the protein CASSLGQVNTEAFF. The chain combines TRBV5-8 with TRBJ1-1; 7 bases are a match to TRBD1. This CDR3 contains 14 residues. The junction had 1 base not matched to a gene; V was cut back by 2 bases and J by 0 bases. The germline CDR1 and CDR2 sequences are SGHTS and YDEGEE.

This chain links TRBV28 with TRBJ2-7; TRBD2 is a possible D gene (7 bases). V lost 1 base and J lost 11, with 21 bases in between. CDR1 is MDHEN and CDR2 is SYDVKM in the germline V gene. The CDR3 contains 15 residues. CDR3: CASSLFSGGRMDKYF. The CDR3 region has the DNA TGTGCCAGCAGTTTATTTTCCGGGGGGCGCATGGATAAGTACTTC.

This clone showed up just once. V gene TRBV6-5 combines with J gene TRBJ2-1; TRBD2 agrees at 8 bases. V shed 5 bases and J 6 bases; nucleotides not matched to a gene: 6. Germline CDR1 reads MNHEY; CDR2 reads SVGAGI. The CDR3 loop spans 14 amino acids. This CDR3 is CASSPGLASNEQFF. As DNA, the CDR3 is TGTGCCAGCAGTCCCGGACTAGCTTCCAATGAGCAGTTCTTC.

This chain connects TRBV28 to TRBJ2-1, with 8 bases aligning to TRBD1. The CDR3 is 11 residues long. Germline V gene sequence: CDR1 MDHEN, CDR2 SYDVKM. Written as DNA, the CDR3 is TGTGCGACAGGGGAGAACAATGAGCAGTTCTTC. Its translation: CATGENNEQFF.